The T cell receptor beta chain described here comes from a study of T cells after yellow fever vaccination. Study-level information: The SMART-Seq v4 Ultra Low Input method served to prepare the low-cell-number fractions. Whole-study findings and limits: Subsequent booster samples again held most clones from primary vaccination (around 96% CD4, about 90% CD8). CD4 and CD8 compartments shared a small share of clonotypes, likely from convergent recombination.

The CDR3 consists of 14 residues. V shed 6 bases and J 7 bases; nucleotides not matched to a gene: 9. In germline, CDR1 is SGHVS, CDR2 FNYEAQ. The table lists this clonotype with many counts. What it binds is unknown. Each CDR3 protein gets one entry after TCRdb re-called the 5' RACE reads with MiXCR. The sample includes under 700,000 distinct CDR3 sequences, about 15% of them seen just once. The material was PBMCs, obtained around 5 days after the first yellow fever vaccination. J is TRBJ2-3 and V is TRBV7-6; TRBD2 agrees at 8 bases. The sequence was collected from a man aged 18 to 35 who received the YFV17D yellow fever vaccine. The CDR3 loop reads CASRRLASGNTQYF. In nucleotides, the CDR3 is TGTGCCAGCAGGCGACTAGCGTCGGGGAATACGCAGTATTTT. The full variable domain, with the rest looked up from reference TRBV7-6 and TRBJ2-3, is GAGVSQSPRYKVTKRGQDVALRCDPISGHVSLYWYRQALGQGPEFLTYFNYEAQQDKSGLPNDRFSAERPEGSISTLTIQRTEQRDSAMYRCASRRLASGNTQYFGPGTRLTVL.